A selection of T cell receptor beta chains follows, all from one sample in a study of response to subunit inactivated influenza vaccine. MiXCR, run by TCRdb on the RT-PCR reads, gives a single entry per CDR3 protein. The sample holds roughly 170,000 distinct CDR3 sequences, about 10% seen once. The specimen was non-naive T cells sorted from PBMCs, collected on the day of vaccination. The receptors were sampled from a man aged 50-60 years who received an inactivated influenza vaccine. Each CDR3 is given with its conserved first and last residue. The D gene is left open where the match is weak. Only some rows state a clone size, as once, few, many or a class for expanded clones.

many	TRBJ2-7	TRBV5-6	TRBD1	TGTGCCAGCAGCTCTTCGCCAGGGGGCTATCTGACGAGCTCCTACGAGCAGTACTTC	CASSSSPGGYLTSSYEQYF
-	TRBJ1-5	TRBV15	-	TGTGCCACCAGCAGAGATCCAAAGCAGCCCCAGCATTTT	CATSRDPKQPQHF
few	TRBJ1-1	TRBV6-2/TRBV6-3	TRBD1	TGTGCCAGCAGCGAGGGGGCGCCGACAGCTTTCTTT	CASSEGAPTAFF
-	TRBJ2-5	TRBV6-2/TRBV6-3	-	TGTGCCAGCAGGGGACTGAGCCAAGAGACCCAGTACTTC	CASRGLSQETQYF
-	TRBJ1-3	TRBV29-1	-	TGCAGCGTTCAAAAAGGAAACACCATATATTTT	CSVQKGNTIYF
many	TRBJ2-5	TRBV18	TRBD1	TGTGCCAGCTCACCCAACACGGCCAGGACAGGTCGGCTCGCCCAGTACTTC	CASSPNTARTGRLAQYF
many	TRBJ1-6	TRBV30	TRBD1	TGTGCCTGGAACATACAGGGGTCCTATTCACCCCTCCACTTT	CAWNIQGSYSPLHF
many	TRBJ2-7	TRBV7-9	-	TGTGCCAGCAGAAACAGTGAGGGGACCTACGAGCAGTACTTC	CASRNSEGTYEQYF
few	TRBJ2-5	TRBV11-1	-	TGTGCCAGCAGCTTAGCGCGGTTAGGGGTAGGGGCAGGAGAGACCCAGTACTTC	CASSLARLGVGAGETQYF
many	TRBJ2-1	TRBV29-1	-	TGCAGCGTTGAGGAAGTTGAGCAGTTCTTC	CSVEEVEQFF
many	TRBJ1-3	TRBV6-5	-	TGTGCCAGCAAGAACCAGGGCTCTGGAAACACCATATATTTT	CASKNQGSGNTIYF
many	TRBJ1-5	TRBV4-2	-	TGTGCCAGCAGCCAAGATGAGAGTTTGCCCCAGCATTTT	CASSQDESLPQHF
many	TRBJ2-2	TRBV27	TRBD2	TGTGCCAGCAGTTCGACTAGCGGGGGGCCGAGGACCGGGGAGCTGTTTTTT	CASSSTSGGPRTGELFF
few	TRBJ1-2	TRBV27	TRBD1	TGTGCCAGCAGGGGACAGGGAGGTCGGGGCTACACCTTC	CASRGQGGRGYTF
many	TRBJ1-1	TRBV20-1	-	TGCAGTGCTAGGGTCCCTTGGGAGACACAAGCTTTCTTT	CSARVPWETQAFF
-	TRBJ1-1	TRBV18	TRBD1	TGTGCCAGCTCACCGGCTCAGGGGGCCAACACTGAAGCTTTCTTT	CASSPAQGANTEAFF
-	TRBJ1-1	TRBV7-9	-	TGTGCCATATTGAACACTGAAGCTTTCTTT	CAILNTEAFF
few	TRBJ2-3	TRBV7-2	TRBD2	TGTGCCAGCAGCTGGTGGCTGGCTAGCGGGAGAGCGGATACGCAGTATTTT	CASSWWLASGRADTQYF
-	TRBJ1-2	TRBV6-5	-	TGTGCCAGCAGTTACCAGCAGGGGCCCTCTAACTATGGCTACACCTTC	CASSYQQGPSNYGYTF
-	TRBJ2-1	TRBV7-8	TRBD1	TGTGCCAGCAGCTTCCAAATCGGGACAGGGGCCTACAATGAGCAGTTCTTC	CASSFQIGTGAYNEQFF
few	TRBJ2-1	TRBV28	TRBD2	TGTGCCAGCAGTGAAAATAGCGGGAGTCGGAATGAGCAGTTCTTC	CASSENSGSRNEQFF
-	TRBJ1-2	TRBV30	TRBD1	TGTGCCTGGAGTGGGGACAGAGCTAACTATGGCTACACCTTC	CAWSGDRANYGYTF
-	TRBJ1-5	TRBV20-1	-	TGCAGTGCTAGAAACCGGAGTTTTCAGCCCCAGCATTTT	CSARNRSFQPQHF
many	TRBJ2-1	TRBV28	-	TGTGCCAGCTTGGGACACCCTTACAATGAGCAGTTCTTC	CASLGHPYNEQFF
few	TRBJ2-1	TRBV14	-	TGTGCCAGCAGCCAAGTACCGGGGGCCCCGATTGAGCAGTTCTTC	CASSQVPGAPIEQFF
-	TRBJ1-1	TRBV11-1	-	TGTGCCATCTCCAACACGGGGAGAGTACACAACCTAATGAACACTGAAGCTTTCTTT	CAISNTGRVHNLMNTEAFF
-	TRBJ1-1	TRBV20-1	TRBD1	TGCAGTGCTGCACAGGGGGACACTGAAGCTTTCTTT	CSAAQGDTEAFF
few	TRBJ2-7	TRBV6-2/TRBV6-3	-	TGTGCCAGCAGTTACTCGGCGGACAGCTTCTCCTACGAGCAGTACTTC	CASSYSADSFSYEQYF
-	TRBJ1-1	TRBV7-9	-	TGTGCCAGCAGCTTAAAGGGTACTGAAGCTTTCTTT	CASSLKGTEAFF
few	TRBJ2-6	TRBV27	TRBD1	TGTGCCAGCAGGGGGGACAGGGTCTATGCCAACGTCCTGACTTTC	CASRGDRVYANVLTF
-	TRBJ2-7	TRBV4-1	TRBD2	TGCTCAAATGGTGTCGATGGGACTAGCGGGAACTACGAGCAGTACTTC	CSNGVDGTSGNYEQYF
few	TRBJ1-1	TRBV6-2/TRBV6-3	TRBD1	TGTGCCAGCAGGGACGACAGGGTGGGCACTGAAGCTTTCTTT	CASRDDRVGTEAFF
-	TRBJ2-7	TRBV12-3/TRBV12-4	-	TGTGCCAGCAGGGGCCCGGGAGCCTACGAGCAGTACTTC	CASRGPGAYEQYF
many	TRBJ2-3	TRBV7-9	-	TGTGCCAGCAGCCTCTGGCGGGGCATGGGGGCAGATACGCAGTATTTT	CASSLWRGMGADTQYF
many	TRBJ2-1	TRBV9	-	TGTGCCAGCAGCGTAGTGGGGGGGCCCTACAATGAGCAGTTCTTC	CASSVVGGPYNEQFF
-	TRBJ2-4	TRBV5-6	TRBD1	TGTGCCAGCAGCCCTGGACAGGGGAGGGGAAACATTCAGTACTTC	CASSPGQGRGNIQYF
many	TRBJ2-3	TRBV29-1	TRBD2	TGCAGCGTTGTAGCGGGAGGCCGCACAGATACGCAGTATTTT	CSVVAGGRTDTQYF
few	TRBJ1-5	TRBV20-1	-	TGCAGTGCTACCTCGGGGCCTAATCAGCCCCAGCATTTT	CSATSGPNQPQHF
many	TRBJ1-6	TRBV27	-	TGTGCCAGCAGGACGAACAGGGTGGCCTATAATTCACCCCTCCACTTT	CASRTNRVAYNSPLHF
-	TRBJ2-7	TRBV7-9	-	TGTGCCAGCAGCTTAGAACAGCCGTCCTACGAGCAGTACTTC	CASSLEQPSYEQYF
few	TRBJ1-1	TRBV6-5	-	TGTGCCAGCAGGAAGGGGAACACTGAAGCTTTCTTT	CASRKGNTEAFF
-	TRBJ2-7	TRBV20-1	-	TGCAGTGTTGACGGCTCCTACGAGCAGTACTTC	CSVDGSYEQYF
many	TRBJ1-6	TRBV7-9	-	TGTGCCAGCAGCGAAAGGGGGAATTCACCCCTCCACTTT	CASSERGNSPLHF
many	TRBJ1-3	TRBV12-3/TRBV12-4	-	TGTGCCAGCAGGGTTTCTGGAAACACCATATATTTT	CASRVSGNTIYF
-	TRBJ1-1	TRBV10-3	TRBD1	TGTGCCATCAGTTCACAGGGGGCGAACACTGAAGCTTTCTTT	CAISSQGANTEAFF
few	TRBJ2-5	TRBV6-1	-	TGTGCCAGCAGTGGGACTATGGGTATCGAGACCCAGTACTTC	CASSGTMGIETQYF
few	TRBJ2-3	TRBV20-1	TRBD1	TGCAGTGTAACGGGACAGGGAGTCACAGATACGCAGTATTTT	CSVTGQGVTDTQYF
few	TRBJ2-3	TRBV28	-	TGTGCCAGCAGAGGGACTTCCTACACAGATACGCAGTATTTT	CASRGTSYTDTQYF